Listed here are 30 T cell receptor beta chains from one sample, sequenced in a study of blood T cell repertoires in COVID-19. Libraries were prepared by immunoSEQ multiplex PCR; TCRdb keeps only in-frame clonotypes and omits some of them. Of roughly 200,000 clones listed, approximately 90% were seen once; the top ten hold around 2.4%. Material for sequencing was PBMCs or T cells enriched from blood (not recorded which). The receptors were gathered from a woman aged 30 to 39 who had recovered from COVID-19.

V gene TRBV14 combines with J gene TRBJ1-2, with a weak D call TRBD1 (6 bases). Per the germline V gene, CDR1 is SGHDN and CDR2 is FVKESK. Trimming cost V 4 bases and J 7 bases, with 13 bases left between them. The CDR3 is 13 amino acids. The CDR3 here is CASSRRGQSGYTF. CDR3 nucleotide sequence: TGTGCCAGCAGCCGCAGGGGCCAGAGTGGCTACACCTTC.

The chain is built from TRBV19 and TRBJ1-4; D might be TRBD1 (5 bases). V was cut by 6 bases and J by 5 bases, with 19 bases left in between. The V gene's germline CDR1 is LNHDA and CDR2 SQIVND (reference sequence). The CDR3 contains 16 residues. CDR3 protein: CASRPFRRARNEKLFF. CDR3 bases: TGTGCCAGTAGACCCTTCCGCAGGGCGAGGAATGAAAAACTGTTTTTT. Using reference TRBV19 and TRBJ1-4 for the parts outside the CDR3, the full variable domain is DGGITQSPKYLFRKEGQNVTLSCEQNLNHDAMYWYRQDPGQGLRLIYYSQIVNDFQKGDIAEGYSVSREKKESFPLTVTSAQKNPTAFYLCASRPFRRARNEKLFFGSGTQLSVL.

Only a few counts were recorded for this clone. This chain uses TRBV5-4 with TRBJ2-2, with TRBD1 matching over 7 bases. The CDR3 extends over 14 amino acids. V lost 5 bases and J lost 5; bases outside the gene matches: 6. Germline lookup yields CDR1 SGHNT and CDR2 YYREEE (reference sequence). The CDR3 loop is CASRTGVVTGELFF. DNA of the CDR3: TGTGCCAGCAGAACAGGGGTTGTGACCGGGGAGCTGTTTTTT.

The V gene is TRBV6-2 or TRBV6-3, the J gene TRBJ2-2; TRBD2 matches at 7 bases. The CDR3 totals 16 residues. The ends lost 2 bases at V and 1 base at J; junction bases unmatched: 4. CDR1 MNHEY and CDR2 SVGEGT come from the germline V gene. In nucleotides, the CDR3 is TGTGCCAGCAGTTACCGGAGCGGGGTGAACACCGGGGAGCTGTTTTTT. It encodes CASSYRSGVNTGELFF.

This chain uses TRBV7-2 with TRBJ2-3; 7 nucleotides agree with TRBD1. The CDR3 runs to 14 residues. In germline, CDR1 is SGHTA, CDR2 FQGNSA. V was pared by 5 bases and J by 1 base, with 3 bases of the junction left unmatched. This CDR3 is CASSPQGGTDTQYF. In DNA form, the CDR3 reads TGTGCCAGCAGCCCCCAGGGGGGCACAGATACGCAGTATTTT.

This clone was found once. This chain connects TRBV12-5 to TRBJ1-6, with a tentative D call TRBD1 (6 bases). This CDR3 comprises 12 residues. Germline CDR1 reads LGHNT; CDR2 reads FRNRAP. CDR3 in amino acids: CASSTGFSPLHF. CDR3 DNA: TGTGCCAGTTCAACAGGGTTTTCACCCCTCCACTTT.

V usage is TRBV7-9 and J usage is TRBJ2-7, with 7 bases that match TRBD1. Trimming at V came to 3 bases and at J to 3 bases, leaving 5 bases not matched to a gene. The CDR3 runs to 14 residues. Per germline, CDR1 SEHNR and CDR2 FQNEAQ (reference sequence). The CDR3 spells CASSLRQGDYEQYF. CDR3 in DNA: TGTGCCAGCAGCTTGAGACAGGGCGACTACGAGCAGTACTTC.

In DNA form, the CDR3 reads TGCGCCAGCAGTCTGCTATTCCCCAATGAGCAGTTCTTC. Protein: CASSLLFPNEQFF. V is TRBV4-3 and J is TRBJ2-1; no reliable D call. This CDR3 region has 13 residues. CDR1 and CDR2 from the germline V gene are LGHNA and YSLEER. Deletions cut 6 bases from V and 6 bases from J, with 12 bases between.

A single count supports this clone. At the DNA level, this CDR3 is encoded by other sequences in the same sample as well. As DNA, the CDR3 is TGTGCCAGTAGTATCGGACAGGGAGGTCAGCCCCAGCATTTT. Translated, it gives CASSIGQGGQPQHF. The rearrangement joins TRBV19 to TRBJ1-5; 8 bases align to TRBD1. J gave up 6 bases and V 3 bases, and 4 bases lay outside the gene matches. Germline CDR1 reads LNHDA; CDR2 reads SQIVND (reference sequence). The CDR3 has 14 residues.

In its sample, this clone was seen many times. This chain connects TRBV7-9 to TRBJ1-2, with TRBD1 as a possible D gene (5 bases). Trimming took off 5 bases at V and 4 bases at J, with 11 bases between the two ends. Germline CDR1 and CDR2: SEHNR and FQNEAQ (reference sequence). CDR3 length: 13 residues. As DNA, the CDR3 is TGTGCCAGCAGCCAGGGTCCCCTCTATGGCTACACCTTC. Its protein product is CASSQGPLYGYTF.

This chain joins TRBV6-6 and TRBJ1-2, with D hard to call. Trimming pared 5 bases from V and 3 bases from J, leaving 13 bases between. This CDR3 is 14 amino acids long. CDR1 is MNHNY, CDR2 SVGAGI, per germline (reference sequence). This CDR3 reads CASSKEAPYYGYTF. CDR3 DNA: TGTGCCAGCAGTAAGGAGGCCCCTTACTATGGCTACACCTTC.

The rearrangement uses TRBV7-8 and TRBJ2-7, with a tentative D call TRBD1 (5 bases). CDR3 size: 15 residues. V was clipped by 6 bases and J by 0 bases, with 15 bases between them. Germline V lookup: CDR1 SGHVS, CDR2 FQNEAQ. The CDR3 region is CASRQEQFPSYEQYF. The CDR3 DNA follows: TGTGCCAGCAGACAGGAACAGTTCCCCTCCTACGAGCAGTACTTC.

The chain joins TRBV18 to TRBJ1-1; maybe TRBD1 (5 bases). V lost 6 bases to trimming and J lost 1 base, with 15 bases between them. This CDR3 has 15 amino acids. Germline V CDR1 and CDR2: KGHSH, LQKENI. The CDR3 bases are TGTGCCAGCTCCCCCGGGGGTATCGAGAACACTGAAGCTTTCTTT. Translation: CASSPGGIENTEAFF. The entire variable domain, with the rest obtained from reference TRBV18 and TRBJ1-1, is as follows: NAGVMQNPRHLVRRRGQEARLRCSPMKGHSHVYWYRQLPEEGLKFMVYLQKENIIDESGMPKERFSAEFPKEGPSILRIQQVVRGDSAAYFCASSPGGIENTEAFFGQGTRLTVV.

This clone has just a few counts. The chain has TRBV9 and TRBJ2-5; the D is unclear. Germline CDR1 reads SGDLS; CDR2 reads YYNGEE. This CDR3 contains 13 residues. Trimming pared 4 bases from V and 5 bases from J, leaving 12 bases between. The CDR3 loop reads CASSPLSVETQYF. The DNA for the CDR3 is TGTGCCAGCAGCCCACTCTCGGTGGAGACCCAGTACTTC. The whole variable domain, remainder taken from reference TRBV9 and TRBJ2-5, is DSGVTQTPKHLITATGQRVTLRCSPRSGDLSVYWYQQSLDQGLQFLIQYYNGEERAKGNILERFSAQQFPDLHSELNLSSLELGDSALYFCASSPLSVETQYFGPGTRLLVL.

This chain joins TRBV19 and TRBJ1-3; a possible D gene is TRBD1 (6 bases). The CDR3 consists of 16 residues. The V and J ends lost 5 bases and 0 bases respectively, with 14 bases between them. Germline values: CDR1 LNHDA, CDR2 SQIVND (reference sequence). In nucleotides, the CDR3 is TGTGCCAGTAGTGTAACAACAGGGAGCTCTGGAAACACCATATATTTT. Its protein product is CASSVTTGSSGNTIYF.

In its sample, this clone was seen once. V gene TRBV3-1 (or the pseudogene TRBV3-2) combines with J gene TRBJ2-5; 9 bases map to TRBD1. This CDR3 has 13 residues. Germline V lookup: CDR1 LGHDT, CDR2 YNNKEL (reference sequence). Losses at the gene ends were 7 bases for V and 5 bases for J; bases not matched to a gene: 5. The CDR3 spells CASKQGARETQYF. Here the CDR3 DNA reads TGTGCCAGCAAACAGGGGGCGCGGGAGACCCAGTACTTC.

The chain uses TRBV27 and TRBJ2-5; 9 bases line up with TRBD1. The CDR3 runs to 14 residues. V was pared by 6 bases and J by 1 base, with 3 bases of the junction left unmatched. The germline CDR1 and CDR2 sequences are MNHEY and SMNVEV (reference sequence). CDR3 sequence: CASREDRGQETQYF. The CDR3 nucleotides are TGTGCCAGCAGGGAGGACAGGGGCCAAGAGACCCAGTACTTC.

The V call is TRBV4-3, the J call TRBJ2-1, with 7 bases matching TRBD2. CDR1 and CDR2 (germline): LGHNA, YSLEER. Trimming cost V 3 bases and J 2 bases; bases outside gene matches: 7. The CDR3 loop spans 16 amino acids. Here the CDR3 DNA reads TGCGCCAGCAGCCATGGGAGGGCGGTAGCCTACAATGAGCAGTTCTTC. It encodes CASSHGRAVAYNEQFF.

The gene calls are TRBV7-9 and TRBJ1-1; a possible D gene is TRBD1 (6 bases). Germline-derived CDR1 and CDR2 are SEHNR and FQNEAQ (reference sequence). V shed 2 bases and J shed 4 bases, with 8 bases lying between them. This CDR3 is 13 amino acids long. DNA of the CDR3: TGTGCCAGCAGCTTACTGGGGGCCACTGAAGCTTTCTTT. Its protein is CASSLLGATEAFF.

The chain uses TRBV12-2 and TRBJ1-5; TRBD1 is taken as the D call from the table, unchecked against the DNA. TRBV12-2 is a known pseudogene. The CDR3 runs 15 residues. CDR3 in amino acids: CASRSGTGGIQPQHF. For the CDR3, the DNA is TGTGCAAGTCGCTCTGGGACAGGGGGCATTCAGCCCCAGCATTTT.

The V and J genes are TRBV6-5 and TRBJ1-2; 7 bases map to TRBD1. V shed 5 bases, J shed 6 bases, and the junction held 3 bases outside the gene matches. The CDR3 spans 12 residues. Germline-derived CDR1 and CDR2 are MNHEY and SVGAGI. The CDR3 DNA reads as TGTGCCAGCAGTAACACAGGGGATGGCTACACCTTC. Its protein is CASSNTGDGYTF.

This chain joins TRBV27 and TRBJ1-1, with a weak D call TRBD1 (5 bases). This CDR3 comprises 14 residues. Germline V gene data show CDR1 as MNHEY and CDR2 as SMNVEV (reference sequence). Deletions cut 3 bases from V and 5 bases from J, with 13 bases between. In DNA, the CDR3 is TGTGCCAGCAGTTTGGGCAGGGTGAGGACTGAAGCTTTCTTT. The encoded protein is CASSLGRVRTEAFF.

The chain combines TRBV2 with TRBJ1-2; 10 nucleotides agree with TRBD1. The CDR3 totals 16 residues. Germline CDR1 reads SNHLY; CDR2 reads FYNNEI. The ends lost 5 bases at V and 7 bases at J; junction bases unmatched: 13. The CDR3 DNA sequence: TGTGCCAGCAGTAGTACGGGACAGGGGCAACAAAGTGGCTACACCTTC. Amino acids: CASSSTGQGQQSGYTF.

This chain links TRBV7-9 with TRBJ2-4; 8 bases are shared with TRBD1. This CDR3 has 15 residues. Germline CDR1 is SEHNR and CDR2 is FQNEAQ (reference sequence). J lost 5 bases, V lost 3 bases, and 6 bases had no gene match. CDR3 in DNA: TGTGCCAGCAGCTTCCTGAAGACAGGGGAAAACATTCAGTACTTC. This gives the protein CASSFLKTGENIQYF.

The chain employs TRBV9 and TRBJ1-2, with 10 bases identical to TRBD1. Germline V gene lookup returns CDR1 SGDLS and CDR2 YYNGEE. Germline trimming cut 4 bases from V and 7 bases from J; bases unmatched to any gene: 10. The CDR3 contains 15 residues. Here the CDR3 reads CASSLSGTGVGGYTF. In DNA form, the CDR3 reads TGTGCCAGCAGCCTCTCCGGGACAGGGGTGGGTGGCTACACCTTC.

The genes are TRBV6-2 or TRBV6-3 and TRBJ2-7; 7 bases are a match to TRBD1. Germline V gene data show CDR1 as MNHEY and CDR2 as SVGEGT. Trimming took 5 bases from V and 5 from J; bases not matched to a gene: 21. This CDR3 has 18 residues. The CDR3 reads CASSPPLASKQGRHEQYF. In nucleotides, the CDR3 is TGTGCCAGCAGTCCCCCATTAGCGTCGAAACAGGGGCGCCACGAGCAGTACTTC.

The chain is built from TRBV28 and TRBJ2-7; weak D call: TRBD2 (5 bases). The CDR3 loop spans 15 amino acids. V was trimmed by 8 bases and J by 7 bases, leaving 24 bases between them. Looked up from germline, CDR1 is MDHEN and CDR2 is SYDVKM. In DNA form, the CDR3 reads TGTGCCAGCCGACTGCCGGGGAGCCCCGTGGGGGAGCAGTACTTC. It yields the protein CASRLPGSPVGEQYF.

This rearrangement joins TRBV5-1 to TRBJ2-1; perhaps TRBD2 as D (5 bases). V was shortened by 0 bases and J by 7 bases, with 11 bases between the two germline ends. The CDR3 has 14 residues. Germline V gene lookup returns CDR1 SGHRS and CDR2 YFSETQ. This CDR3 reads CASSLDSGSNEQFF. The CDR3 DNA is TGCGCCAGCAGCTTGGACTCGGGGAGTAATGAGCAGTTCTTC.

As to this clone: The same CDR3 is also encoded by other DNA sequences in this sample. V and J are TRBV30 and TRBJ1-2; 7 nucleotides agree with TRBD1. The CDR3 extends over 13 amino acids. CDR1 and CDR2 (germline): GTSNPN, SVGIG (reference sequence). V was clipped by 0 bases and J by 4 bases; unmatched bases: 2. In DNA form, the CDR3 reads TGTGCCTGGAGTGTAAACAGGGGCTATGGCTACACCTTC. Its protein is CAWSVNRGYGYTF.

The J gene is TRBJ1-1, the V gene TRBV10-1; 7 nucleotides align to TRBD1. CDR3 size: 14 residues. Germline loops: CDR1 WNHNN, CDR2 SYGVQD (reference sequence). V was clipped by 7 bases and J by 11 bases; unmatched bases: 16. The CDR3 region is CASTSTDREGDAFF. DNA of the CDR3: TGCGCCAGCACCAGTACTGACAGGGAAGGTGACGCTTTCTTT.